These 19 T cell receptor beta chains share one sample of origin, sequenced in a study of human T cells and chemical hapten exposure (dated by TCRdb to about 2021). Unfractionated whole blood was collected in Tempus Blood RNA tubes, and total RNA was extracted from that blood. Receptor libraries were prepared by 5' RACE. The sequencing machine was an Illumina MiSeq. TCRdb ran its own pipeline on the public reads, namely fastp trimming at Q25 and MiXCR clone calling, and kept in-frame beta chains. Rows merge per CDR3 protein into single entries with the most common DNA and genes. Recorded for this sample are 110,000 to 150,000 distinct CDR3 sequences; 3.5% to 5% of them occurred a single time. Approximately 1.4% of the sample is held by the ten biggest clonotypes. Receptors originate from a female donor in good health.

This clonotype was counted only a few times. J is TRBJ2-1 and V is TRBV5-4; no reliable D call. V dropped 1 base and J dropped 7 bases, with 15 bases sitting between them. CDR3 size: 15 residues. Per the germline V gene, CDR1 is SGHNT and CDR2 is YYREEE (reference sequence). As DNA, the CDR3 is TGTGCCAGCAGCTTGTCTTCCCAAAACACGAATGAGCAGTTCTTC. It is translated as CASSLSSQNTNEQFF.

This clonotype came up many times. The CDR3 DNA reads TGTGCCAGCAGTTTCTTTTCAGGGAACTCTGGAAACACCATATATTTT. Translation: CASSFFSGNSGNTIYF. The genes are TRBV12-3 or TRBV12-4 and TRBJ1-3, with TRBD1 as a possible D gene (5 bases). The ends were cut back, 3 bases at V and 0 bases at J, with 12 bases in the middle. The CDR3 runs 16 residues.

This clonotype was seen at least ten times. V gene TRBV27 combines with J gene TRBJ2-7; perhaps TRBD1 as D (6 bases). Trimming left V 6 bases short and J 4 bases short, with 16 bases between. In germline, CDR1 is MNHEY, CDR2 SMNVEV (reference sequence). The CDR3 extends over 14 amino acids. The CDR3 loop reads CASRNRDTNYEQYF. The DNA for the CDR3 is TGTGCCAGCAGAAACCGGGACACAAATTACGAGCAGTACTTC.

This clonotype was picked up many times. This chain uses TRBV28 with TRBJ2-7; the match to TRBD1 covers 9 bases. The CDR3 has 14 residues. Germline trimming cut 4 bases from V and 3 bases from J; bases unmatched to any gene: 4. Germline V gene lookup returns CDR1 MDHEN and CDR2 SYDVKM. The chain's CDR3 is CASSYGQGIYEQYF. The CDR3 DNA is TGTGCCAGCAGTTACGGACAGGGGATCTACGAGCAGTACTTC.

There are many counts of this clonotype. This chain connects TRBV11-2 to TRBJ2-1, with no clear D. There are 14 residues in the CDR3. The V end lost 5 bases, the J end lost 0 bases, and 8 bases lay between the germline ends. The germline gives CDR1 SGHAT, CDR2 FQNNGV. CDR3 loop: CASSPTSSYNEQFF. CDR3 in DNA: TGTGCCAGCAGCCCCACCAGCTCCTACAATGAGCAGTTCTTC.

This clonotype came up many times. The CDR3 is CASSFIVGTPQGQFSYEQYF. The DNA for the CDR3 is TGTGCCAGCAGCTTTATTGTAGGGACGCCTCAGGGGCAGTTCTCCTACGAGCAGTACTTC. J is TRBJ2-7 and V is TRBV12-3 or TRBV12-4; the D gene is possibly TRBD1 (6 bases). V was pared by 6 bases and J by 0 bases, with 30 bases between. The CDR3 runs 20 residues.

This clonotype came up many times. This chain links TRBV20-1 with TRBJ2-3; TRBD2 agrees at 16 bases. CDR1 is DFQATT, CDR2 SNEGSKA, per germline (reference sequence). The CDR3 runs 16 residues. Germline trimming cut 4 bases from V and 4 bases from J; bases unmatched to any gene: 5. As DNA, the CDR3 is TGCAGTGCTACGGGACTAGCGGGGGGGAGGGCAGATACGCAGTATTTT. Its translation: CSATGLAGGRADTQYF.

This clonotype was counted between two and nine times. The chain is built from TRBV6-2 or TRBV6-3 and TRBJ2-1; a weak D match, TRBD2 (5 bases). The germline V and J ends were trimmed by 6 bases and 0 bases, with 15 bases remaining between them. CDR3 length: 16 residues. CDR1 and CDR2 from the germline V gene are MNHEY and SVGEGT. The CDR3 sequence is CASSSRGRSSYNEQFF. CDR3 bases: TGTGCCAGCAGCTCCCGGGGTAGAAGCTCCTACAATGAGCAGTTCTTC.

This clonotype was seen repeatedly, ten times or more. The chain couples TRBV5-1 to TRBJ1-2; no clear D. Trimming shortened V by 1 base and J by 4 bases, and 11 bases separated the two germline ends. The CDR3 is 14 amino acids. CDR1 and CDR2 (germline): SGHRS, YFSETQ. CDR3 nucleotide sequence: TGCGCCAGCAGCTTGAGAGCAGGCACCTATGGCTACACCTTC. Amino acid sequence: CASSLRAGTYGYTF.

There are many counts of this clonotype. The chain is built from TRBV9 and TRBJ2-3; 7 bases match TRBD2. V lost 3 bases to trimming and J lost 1 base; unmatched junction nucleotides: 5. Germline V gives CDR1 SGDLS, CDR2 YYNGEE. This CDR3 region has 15 residues. CDR3 nucleotides: TGTGCCAGCAGCGCCGAGCGGGGAGGCACAGATACGCAGTATTTT. It yields the protein CASSAERGGTDTQYF.

Ten or more counts support this clonotype. V and J are TRBV12-5 and TRBJ2-3, with 7 bases that match TRBD2. The CDR3 has 16 residues. J gave up 8 bases and V 2 bases, and 13 bases lay outside the gene matches. CDR1 is LGHNT and CDR2 is FRNRAP in the germline V gene. CDR3 DNA sequence: TGTGCTAGTGGTTTGTCCCGGACTAGTTTGGGCGGTACGCAGTATTTT. Translation gives CASGLSRTSLGGTQYF.

The sample holds a few counts of this clonotype. V and J are TRBV6-5 and TRBJ2-5; TRBD1 agrees at 7 bases. Looked up from germline, CDR1 is MNHEY and CDR2 is SVGAGI. Trimming at V came to 9 bases and at J to 2 bases, leaving 6 bases not matched to a gene. This CDR3 contains 13 residues. In DNA, the CDR3 is TGTGCCAGTTCGGGACAGCTACAAGAGACCCAGTACTTC. Protein product: CASSGQLQETQYF.

This clonotype occurred many times. The chain employs TRBV11-1 and TRBJ1-1, with 9 bases lining up with TRBD1. V dropped 4 bases and J dropped 2; count of bases not matched to a gene: 8. From germline, CDR1 is SGHAT and CDR2 FQDESV (reference sequence). The CDR3 covers 16 residues. The CDR3 sequence is CASSYRLGQGNTEAFF. The CDR3 coding sequence is TGTGCCAGCAGCTATCGCCTGGGACAGGGTAACACTGAAGCTTTCTTT. Looking up the rest from reference TRBV11-1 and TRBJ1-1 gives the full variable domain: EAEVAQSPRYKITEKSQAVAFWCDPISGHATLYWYRQILGQGPELLVQFQDESVVDDSQLPKDRFSAERLKGVDSTLKIQPAELGDSAMYLCASSYRLGQGNTEAFFGQGTRLTVV.

This clonotype was observed many times. This rearrangement joins TRBV28 to TRBJ1-2; D unclear. Germline CDR1 and CDR2: MDHEN and SYDVKM. The CDR3 totals 16 residues. Trimming pared 2 bases from V and 5 bases from J, leaving 18 bases between. The CDR3 DNA reads as TGTGCCAGCAGTTTAGTTGTCCAGGCGGACCCGTATGGCTACACCTTC. The encoded protein is CASSLVVQADPYGYTF.

This clonotype was seen at least ten times. The chain links TRBV3-1 to TRBJ2-7, with 7 bases matching TRBD1. The CDR3 totals 14 residues. The junction had 4 bases not matched to a gene; V was cut back by 2 bases and J by 3 bases. Looked up from germline, CDR1 is LGHDT and CDR2 is YNNKEL (reference sequence). In nucleotides, the CDR3 is TGTGCCAGCAGCCAATTACGGGACAGCTACGAGCAGTACTTC. Its protein product is CASSQLRDSYEQYF.

This clonotype was seen at least ten times. This sequence joins TRBV7-8 and TRBJ1-1; D unclear. Germline assignment: CDR1 SGHVS and CDR2 FQNEAQ. The CDR3 length is 14 residues. Trimming stripped 2 bases from V and 1 base from J, with 8 bases between. As DNA, the CDR3 is TGTGCCAGCAGCTTATCTTACAGGAACACTGAAGCTTTCTTT. Amino acid sequence: CASSLSYRNTEAFF. The full variable domain, rest sourced from reference TRBV7-8 and TRBJ1-1, is GAGVSQSPRYKVAKRGQDVALRCDPISGHVSLFWYQQALGQGPEFLTYFQNEAQLDKSGLPSDRFFAERPEGSVSTLKIQRTQQEDSAVYLCASSLSYRNTEAFFGQGTRLTVV.

In this sample, this clonotype turned up many times. This chain joins TRBV6-2 or TRBV6-3 and TRBJ2-2; D is undetermined. The V end lost 8 bases, the J end lost 3 bases, and 10 bases lay between the germline ends. Germline V lookup: CDR1 MNHEY, CDR2 SVGEGT. The CDR3 totals 13 residues. CDR3 region: CASGTSYTGELFF. The CDR3 nucleotides read TGTGCCAGCGGCACATCTTACACCGGGGAGCTGTTTTTT.

This clonotype was detected ten times or more. This chain uses TRBV7-9 with TRBJ1-2; D not resolved. The CDR3 covers 12 residues. V gave up 5 bases and J gave up 12 bases, with 16 bases separating them. CDR1 is SEHNR, CDR2 FQNEAQ, per germline (reference sequence). The CDR3 nucleotides read TGTGCCAGCAGCCCCACTCCATGGTCTGACACCTTC. Residues: CASSPTPWSDTF. Full variable domain (rest looked up from reference TRBV7-9 and TRBJ1-2): DTGVSQNPRHKITKRGQNVTFRCDPISEHNRLYWYRQTLGQGPEFLTYFQNEAQLEKSRLLSDRFSAERPKGSFSTLEIQRTEQGDSAMYLCASSPTPWSDTFGSGTRLTVV.

The genes are TRBV15 and TRBJ1-1; D may be TRBD1 (6 bases). The germline CDR1 and CDR2 sequences are LNHNV and YYDKDF (reference sequence). The CDR3 runs 16 residues. Between the trimmed V and J ends, which lost 6 bases and 3 bases, there was a span of 20 bases. The chain's CDR3 is CATRGAPFDRDTEAFF. The CDR3 nucleotides are TGTGCCACCAGGGGGGCACCTTTTGACAGAGACACTGAAGCTTTCTTT. The full variable domain, in which reference TRBV15 and TRBJ1-1 provide the parts outside the CDR3, is DAMVIQNPRYQVTQFGKPVTLSCSQTLNHNVMYWYQQKSSQAPKLLFHYYDKDFNNEADTPDNFQSRRPNTSFCFLDIRSPGLGDTAMYLCATRGAPFDRDTEAFFGQGTRLTVV.